The 8 T cell receptor beta chains below were found in one sample sequenced in a study of cytomegalovirus exposure and HLA in healthy donors. Only in-frame clones appear in the TCRdb table, and some are missing; sequencing was by immunoSEQ multiplex PCR. Counted here are around 60,000 clones, 85% to 95% occurring once; the ten biggest clones make up nearly 6%. The sequenced material came from PBMCs. Receptors originate from a woman between 18 and 29 years old in good health and CMV-seropositive.

The chain links TRBV25-1 to TRBJ1-1; D ambiguous. Between the trimmed V and J ends, which lost 8 bases and 0 bases, there was a span of 10 bases. This CDR3 contains 13 residues. Germline V gene data show CDR1 as MGHDK and CDR2 as SYGVNS. In nucleotides, the CDR3 is TGTGCCAGCCGCGCAGGCATGAACACTGAAGCTTTCTTT. As protein: CASRAGMNTEAFF.

The J gene is TRBJ2-5, the V gene TRBV7-6; D perhaps matches TRBD2 (6 bases). V was shortened by 1 base and J by 4 bases, with 10 bases between the two germline ends. Germline V gives CDR1 SGHVS, CDR2 FNYEAQ. This CDR3 region has 14 residues. CDR3 sequence: CASSLVGRGETQYF. DNA of the CDR3: TGTGCCAGCAGCTTAGTCGGGCGGGGAGAGACCCAGTACTTC.

The genes are TRBV7-9 and TRBJ2-7; 7 bases fit TRBD1. Per the germline V gene, CDR1 is SEHNR and CDR2 is FQNEAQ (reference sequence). CDR3 length: 19 residues. The trim removed 5 bases at V and 0 bases at J, leaving 19 bases unmatched. CDR3 amino acids: CASSPLTGVSFKSSYEQYF. The CDR3 DNA follows: TGTGCCAGCAGCCCACTAACAGGGGTCAGTTTCAAAAGCTCCTACGAGCAGTACTTC.

This chain joins TRBV4-2 and TRBJ1-1; D remains ambiguous. The CDR3 length is 13 residues. Germline CDR1 and CDR2: LGHNA and YNFKEQ. Trimming took 1 base from V and 8 from J, leaving 11 bases between them. The CDR3 reads CASSQALETEAFF. In DNA form, the CDR3 reads TGTGCCAGCAGCCAAGCGTTGGAGACCGAAGCTTTCTTT.

The rearrangement joins TRBV28 to TRBJ2-7, with 7 bases that match TRBD2. The CDR3 contains 15 residues. CDR1 and CDR2 (germline): MDHEN, SYDVKM. The trim removed 5 bases at V and 3 bases at J, leaving 10 bases unmatched. The CDR3 sequence is CASSLGGTEFYEQYF. For the CDR3, the DNA is TGTGCCAGCAGTCTGGGGGGGACGGAGTTCTACGAGCAGTACTTC.

V gene TRBV7-9 combines with J gene TRBJ2-1; possible D gene TRBD2, 7 bases. The germline V gene has CDR1 SEHNR and CDR2 FQNEAQ (reference sequence). With 5 bases removed from V and 5 bases from J, the gap between germline ends came to 16 bases. This CDR3 contains 15 residues. The CDR3 spells CASSEDSGEDNEQFF. CDR3 sequence (DNA): TGTGCCAGCAGCGAGGACAGCGGGGAGGACAATGAGCAGTTCTTC.

This clone was observed once. The chain carries TRBV7-9 and TRBJ1-2, with 7 bases identical to TRBD1. Germline CDR1 and CDR2: SEHNR and FQNEAQ (reference sequence). CDR3 length: 17 amino acids. The trim removed 5 bases at V and 0 bases at J, leaving 12 bases unmatched. Here the CDR3 reads CASSLRTGGGSNYGYTF. CDR3 DNA sequence: TGTGCCAGCAGCCTACGGACAGGTGGGGGGTCTAACTATGGCTACACCTTC.

The chain carries TRBV5-1 and TRBJ2-3; 16 bases agree with TRBD2. The germline CDR1 and CDR2 sequences are SGHRS and YFSETQ. The CDR3 loop spans 19 amino acids. The V and J ends lost 4 bases and 1 base, in that order; junction bases with no gene match: 9. In DNA form, the CDR3 reads TGCGCCAGCAGCCTGGGGACTAGCGGGGGGGCCCCGGGCACAGATACGCAGTATTTT. The encoded protein is CASSLGTSGGAPGTDTQYF.